The rows below give T cell receptor beta chains drawn from one sample of a study of blood T cell repertoires in COVID-19. The method was immunoSEQ multiplex PCR; TCRdb's version includes in-frame clones alone and lacks a portion of them. The sample has 99,000 or so clones, around 84% seen once; the top ten hold more than 20%. Material: peripheral blood. The origin of the receptors is a man aged 55-75 years with acute or convalescent COVID-19. Each CDR3 is given with its conserved first and last residue. The D gene is left open where the match is weak. The size field is filled for only some rows; it gives once, few, many or a size class.

cdr3_length: 13; j_call: TRBJ2-1; d_call: -; v_call: TRBV18; clone_size: -; cdr3_nt: TGTGCCAGCTCGAGGAGCTCCTACAATGAGCAGTTCTTC; cdr3_aa: CASSRSSYNEQFF
cdr3_length: 15; j_call: TRBJ2-1; d_call: TRBD2; v_call: TRBV19; clone_size: -; cdr3_nt: TGTGCCAGTAGTCCTACTAGCGGGGTGGGGAATGAGCAGTTCTTC; cdr3_aa: CASSPTSGVGNEQFF
cdr3_length: 14; j_call: TRBJ1-1; d_call: -; v_call: TRBV18; clone_size: -; cdr3_nt: TGTGCCAGCTCACCAACAGACATGAACACTGAAGCTTTCTTT; cdr3_aa: CASSPTDMNTEAFF
cdr3_length: 13; j_call: TRBJ1-2; d_call: -; v_call: TRBV7-6; clone_size: -; cdr3_nt: TGTGCCAGCAGCTTAGGGCAGGACAACGGCTACACCTTC; cdr3_aa: CASSLGQDNGYTF
cdr3_length: 17; j_call: TRBJ1-1; d_call: -; v_call: TRBV18; clone_size: -; cdr3_nt: TGTGCCAGCTCACCACGGAGCGGGGGGTTGATGAACACTGAAGCTTTCTTT; cdr3_aa: CASSPRSGGLMNTEAFF
cdr3_length: 12; j_call: TRBJ1-2; d_call: -; v_call: TRBV11-3; clone_size: -; cdr3_nt: TGTGCCAGCAAAGGGGAGGGCTATGGCTACACCTTC; cdr3_aa: CASKGEGYGYTF
cdr3_length: 15; j_call: TRBJ2-1; d_call: TRBD2; v_call: TRBV4-3; clone_size: -; cdr3_nt: TGCGCCAGCAGCCAAGAGGTAGCGGGGGGCGGTGAGCAGTTCTTC; cdr3_aa: CASSQEVAGGGEQFF
cdr3_length: 15; j_call: TRBJ2-2; d_call: -; v_call: TRBV15; clone_size: few; cdr3_nt: TGTGCCACCAGCGGGGGACTTCTCGACACCGGGGAGCTGTTTTTT; cdr3_aa: CATSGGLLDTGELFF
cdr3_length: 15; j_call: TRBJ2-2; d_call: -; v_call: TRBV9; clone_size: -; cdr3_nt: TGTGCCAGCAGCGTAGAACTAAGGAACACCGGGGAGCTGTTTTTT; cdr3_aa: CASSVELRNTGELFF
cdr3_length: 16; j_call: TRBJ2-7; d_call: -; v_call: TRBV11-2; clone_size: -; cdr3_nt: TGTGCCAGCAGCTTAGAATCCCGTTACAGCTCCTACGAGCAGTACTTC; cdr3_aa: CASSLESRYSSYEQYF
cdr3_length: 17; j_call: TRBJ1-1; d_call: -; v_call: TRBV5-1; clone_size: -; cdr3_nt: TGCGCCAGCAGCCTCACCCCGCCAGGGTCGATGAACACTGAAGCTTTCTTT; cdr3_aa: CASSLTPPGSMNTEAFF
cdr3_length: 15; j_call: TRBJ2-3; d_call: TRBD2; v_call: TRBV10-3; clone_size: -; cdr3_nt: TGTGCCATCAGTGAAAGAGCGGGAAACACAGATACGCAGTATTTT; cdr3_aa: CAISERAGNTDTQYF
cdr3_length: 15; j_call: TRBJ1-5; d_call: TRBD1; v_call: TRBV2; clone_size: -; cdr3_nt: TGTGCCAGCAGTGGGGGACAGGGGCGCAATCAGCCCCAGCATTTT; cdr3_aa: CASSGGQGRNQPQHF
cdr3_length: 16; j_call: TRBJ1-2; d_call: -; v_call: TRBV7-8; clone_size: -; cdr3_nt: TGTGCCAGCAGCTTAGGGGACCCTCGGGAGCACTATGGCTACACCTTC; cdr3_aa: CASSLGDPREHYGYTF
cdr3_length: 20; j_call: TRBJ2-4; d_call: TRBD2; v_call: TRBV3-1/TRBV3-2; clone_size: -; cdr3_nt: TGTGCCAGCAGCCATCGGCCGGGACTAGCGGCTCAAAACGCCAAAAACATTCAGTACTTC; cdr3_aa: CASSHRPGLAAQNAKNIQYF